This T cell receptor (beta chain) was documented in a study of cytomegalovirus exposure and HLA in healthy donors. The study's findings and limits: Diagnosis of cytomegalovirus status made by the classifier reportedly showed high specificity and sensitivity.

The study ran its PCR with 60 Vbeta and 13 Jbeta primers. Clones were sequenced by immunoSEQ multiplex PCR, and TCRdb holds only the in-frame ones, with some missing. The repertoire holds approximately 170,000 clones, approximately 80% seen once, with approximately 2.3% in the top ten. The CDR3 runs to 16 residues. CDR1 is SGHDN and CDR2 is FVKESK in the germline V gene. The V gene end was trimmed by 5 bases and the J gene end by 4 bases; junction bases not matched to a gene: 10. Comments on this clone: The antigen is unknown.

Source material: PBMCs. This chain joins TRBV14 and TRBJ2-3; 9 positions match TRBD1. The receptor comes from a male donor in good health and CMV-seronegative. CDR3 sequence: CASSKRRGQGPDTQYF. In DNA form, the CDR3 reads TGTGCCAGCAGCAAGAGAAGGGGACAGGGCCCAGATACGCAGTATTTT. Complete variable domain (other parts from reference TRBV14 and TRBJ2-3): EAGVTQFPSHSVIEKGQTVTLRCDPISGHDNLYWYRRVMGKEIKFLLHFVKESKQDESGMPNNRFLAERTGGTYSTLKVQPAELEDSGVYFCASSKRRGQGPDTQYFGPGTRLTVL.